This T cell receptor (beta chain) emerged from a study of beta chain features in type 1 diabetes. Whole-study results and caveats: Moderate yet significant TCRB CDR3 shortening was seen in Type 1 diabetes patients in all four CD4+ subsets. For TCRB rearrangement, an influence of HLA type remained unresolved here.

It was one heparinised blood draw, averaging approximately 100 mL, that each donor gave. Using CD45RO/CCR7/CD25/CD127/CD95/CD27, CD4+ naive, central memory, regulatory and stem cell-like memory cells were sorted. Germline CDR1 SQVTM, CDR2 ANQGSEA. CDR3 length equals 12 residues. The V and J ends lost 4 bases and 4 bases respectively, with 8 bases between them. TCRB transcripts that were expressed got sequenced, as all of the isolated RNA had been reverse transcribed. The data were produced by immunoSEQ multiplex PCR, yet TCRdb's version contains in-frame clones alone and is incomplete. The repertoire includes under 55,000 clones, about 40% of them detected once, and over 1.1% sits in the top ten. In this sample, this clone turned up a few times. Its cognate antigen is unknown.

V and J are TRBV29-1 and TRBJ2-1; no clear D. The sequenced sample was Tregs from blood. The sequence came from a man aged 25-45 years with type 1 diabetes. The CDR3 DNA follows: TGCAGCGTTGTTCCCCCGTACAATGAGCAGTTCTTC. It codes for CSVVPPYNEQFF.